The clone carrying this T cell receptor beta chain was recorded at least ten times. The data were taken from a study of CD8+CD57+ T cells in acquired aplastic anemia. As for the study in general: Sorted cells (CD4+ and CD8+) yielded DNA amounts that averaged 3.2 ug.

Germline values: CDR1 SNHLY, CDR2 FYNNEI. The V end lost 6 bases, the J end lost 5 bases, and 16 bases lay between the germline ends. The CDR3 contains 14 residues. TCR beta VDJ and CDR3 were profiled, and genomic DNA was the template. One entry per CDR3 protein results from TCRdb running MiXCR on the reads. The sample carries about 210,000 distinct CDR3 sequences, roughly 33% recorded once. The rearrangement links TRBV2 to TRBJ1-1; D perhaps matches TRBD1 (6 bases). The source of this sequence is a human donor in good health, serving as a control. Sequenced: sorted CD4+, CD8+, or CD8+CD57+ T cells (not recorded which) from PBMCs. The DNA for the CDR3 is TGTGCCAGCAGGGCTACAGGGTCAGGGACTGAAGCTTTCTTT. It encodes CASRATGSGTEAFF.